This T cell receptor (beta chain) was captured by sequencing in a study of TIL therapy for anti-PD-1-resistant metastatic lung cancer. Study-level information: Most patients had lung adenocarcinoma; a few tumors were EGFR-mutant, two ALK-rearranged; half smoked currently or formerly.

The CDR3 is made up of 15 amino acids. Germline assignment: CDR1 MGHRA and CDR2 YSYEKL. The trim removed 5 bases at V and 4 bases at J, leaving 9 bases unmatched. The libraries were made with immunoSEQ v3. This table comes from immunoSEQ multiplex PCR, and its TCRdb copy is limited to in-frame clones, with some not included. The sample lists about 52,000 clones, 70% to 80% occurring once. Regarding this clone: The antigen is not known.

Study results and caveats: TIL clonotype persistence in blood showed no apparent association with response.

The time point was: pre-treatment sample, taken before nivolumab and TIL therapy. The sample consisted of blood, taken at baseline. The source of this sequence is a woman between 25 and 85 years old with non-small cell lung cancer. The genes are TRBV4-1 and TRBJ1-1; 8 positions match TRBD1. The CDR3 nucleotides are TGCGCCAGCAGCGCGACAGGGGATCCGGCCACTGAAGCTTTCTTT. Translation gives CASSATGDPATEAFF.